This T cell receptor beta chain comes out of a study of blood T cell repertoires in COVID-19. Study-level background: Both acute and convalescent COVID-19 samples were obtained from the United States, Italy and Spain. PBMCs, B-cell-depleted T cells, or T cells were the source of the cDNA or gDNA that made up the material.

CDR1 and CDR2 from the germline V gene are PRHDT and FYEKMQ (reference sequence). V trimming: 5 bases; J trimming: 0 bases; junction bases outside the gene matches: 15. The CDR3 is 18 residues long. Original analysis: Reference gene primer amplification in the assay estimated nucleated cell counts. Here immunoSEQ multiplex PCR was the method, and the copy in TCRdb shows in-frame clones only, minus some. V and J calls and clone size are as listed in that table; D and trimming were resolved from the DNA. This table holds fewer than 400,000 clones, around 85% found once. Sequenced material: peripheral blood. The chain employs TRBV13 and TRBJ1-1, with 7 bases fitting TRBD1. The receptor was isolated from a woman younger than 35 with acute or convalescent COVID-19. The CDR3 here is CASSPRDRAEFMNTEAFF. CDR3 in DNA: TGTGCCAGCAGCCCCCGAGACAGGGCCGAATTCATGAACACTGAAGCTTTCTTT.